Detailed here is one T cell receptor beta chain. Data came from immunoSEQ multiplex PCR; TCRdb stores just in-frame clones and leaves some out. The sample shows tens of thousands of clones, around four fifths of them seen only once. Deletions cut 0 bases from V and 0 bases from J, with 6 bases between. This CDR3 comprises 14 residues. Germline V gene sequence: CDR1 SEHNR, CDR2 FQNEAQ (reference sequence). The data belong to a study of blood T cell repertoires in COVID-19. The source is a human donor in a cohort sampled during active COVID-19. The genes are TRBV7-9 and TRBJ2-7; D ambiguous. Sequenced input: peripheral blood. Here the CDR3 reads CASSLAESSYEQYF. The CDR3 DNA reads as TGTGCCAGCAGCTTAGCTGAGAGCTCCTACGAGCAGTACTTC.